Reported below is one T cell receptor beta chain. Profiled with immunoSEQ multiplex PCR; TCRdb holds only in-frame clones, not every one. The data show over 100,000 clones, roughly 90% seen once. The CDR3 sequence is 13 residues long. The germline V gene has CDR1 GTSNPN and CDR2 SVGIG (reference sequence). Trimming left V 5 bases short and J 5 bases short, with 12 bases between. The data derive from a study of T cell changes during pregnancy in multiple sclerosis. The clonotype was recovered from a female donor with multiple sclerosis, enrolled in a pregnancy study. This specimen was peripheral blood, taken in the third trimester of pregnancy. The V and J genes are TRBV30 and TRBJ1-4, with D hard to call. The CDR3 protein is CAWSPGSNEKLFF. The CDR3 DNA follows: TGTGCCTGGTCACCAGGTTCGAATGAAAAACTGTTTTTT.